A single sample gave rise to the 11 T cell receptor beta chains below, sequenced in a study of Graves' ophthalmopathy and Graves' hyperthyroidism. The TCR beta CDR3 regions underwent amplification from RNA transcripts. Second-round multiplex PCR came after first-round RT-PCR with HTBI primers. Via MiXCR, TCRdb re-called the multiplex PCR reads, giving one row per CDR3 protein. The sample contains around 1,200,000 distinct CDR3 sequences, about 38% of which appear only once. Sequencing used peripheral blood or thyroid tissue (not recorded which). The receptors were sampled from an adult man with Graves' hyperthyroidism.

The chain combines TRBV7-9 with TRBJ1-6, with D perhaps TRBD1 (5 bases). V shed 6 bases and J shed 10 bases, with 13 bases lying between them. The CDR3 runs 13 residues. Germline V lookup: CDR1 SEHNR, CDR2 FQNEAQ (reference sequence). The CDR3 region is CASRVQGWSPLHF. In DNA form, the CDR3 reads TGTGCCAGCAGAGTTCAGGGATGGTCACCCCTCCACTTT.

Concerning this clonotype: One junction end disagrees with the germline gene, perhaps due to a read error. J is TRBJ1-5 and V is TRBV10-2, with no clear D. The CDR3 runs 15 residues. From germline, CDR1 is WSHSY and CDR2 SAAADI. CDR3 sequence: CASSYGRYSNQPQHF. CDR3 nucleotide sequence: TGTGCCAGCAGTTACGGGCGCTATAGCAATCAGCCCCAGCATTTT.

This clonotype was observed many times. The chain recombines TRBV5-5 with TRBJ2-2; D is unresolved. V gave up 4 bases and J gave up 2 bases, with 12 bases separating them. The CDR3 length is 15 residues. Germline V gene sequence: CDR1 SGHKS, CDR2 YYEKEE (reference sequence). The CDR3 here is CASSHDKYNTGELFF. In DNA, the CDR3 is TGTGCCAGCAGCCATGACAAGTACAACACCGGGGAGCTGTTTTTT.

The V gene is TRBV20-1, the J gene TRBJ2-1, with D hard to call. The CDR3 totals 12 residues. Germline loops: CDR1 DFQATT, CDR2 SNEGSKA (reference sequence). Trimming stripped 1 base from V and 6 bases from J, with 7 bases between. The CDR3 DNA is TGCAGTGCTAGAGGATTTAGCAATGAGCAGTTCTTC. Protein product: CSARGFSNEQFF.

This clonotype has just a few counts. V is TRBV11-2 and J is TRBJ1-2; D gene uncertain. The CDR3 loop spans 14 amino acids. Germline V gene sequence: CDR1 SGHAT, CDR2 FQNNGV. Trimming stripped 6 bases from V and 4 bases from J, with 15 bases between. CDR3 in DNA: TGTGCCAGCAGGTATACCGGACGGAGCTATGGCTACACCTTC. Its protein is CASRYTGRSYGYTF.

The chain links TRBV29-1 to TRBJ1-1; D is possibly TRBD1 (6 bases). Trimming pared 7 bases from V and 2 bases from J, leaving 17 bases between. The germline V gene has CDR1 SQVTM and CDR2 ANQGSEA. The CDR3 has 14 residues. This chain's CDR3 is CSAQSQGINTEAFF. CDR3 coding DNA: TGCAGCGCACAATCACAGGGAATTAACACTGAAGCTTTCTTT.

The sample holds many counts of this clonotype. This chain uses TRBV7-9 with TRBJ2-5; perhaps D is TRBD1 or TRBD2 (5 bases each). This CDR3 has 14 residues. Germline V gene sequence: CDR1 SEHNR, CDR2 FQNEAQ (reference sequence). Between the trimmed V and J ends, which lost 5 bases and 3 bases, there was a span of 13 bases. The CDR3 bases are TGTGCCAGCAGCCCCGGGACCATCAAAGAGACCCAGTACTTC. Protein: CASSPGTIKETQYF.

This chain uses TRBV4-3 with TRBJ2-7; D unresolved. Trimming shortened V by 0 bases and J by 4 bases, and 13 bases separated the two germline ends. Germline V CDR1 and CDR2: LGHNA, YSLEER. The CDR3 spans 15 residues. CDR3 nucleotide sequence: TGCGCCAGCAGCCAAGATCGGGTCTCGTCGTACGAGCAGTACTTC. Its translation is CASSQDRVSSYEQYF.

The chain couples TRBV6-2 or TRBV6-3 to TRBJ2-7; no clear D gene. This CDR3 contains 14 residues. From germline, CDR1 is MNHEY and CDR2 SVGEGT. Trimming cost V 3 bases and J 3 bases, with 12 bases left between them. CDR3: CASSYFGSSYEQYF. CDR3 coding DNA: TGTGCCAGCAGTTATTTCGGGTCAAGCTACGAGCAGTACTTC.

CDR3 nucleotide sequence: TGTGCCACCAGTGATTCCAAAAGGGGGTTTGGCGCTGAAGCTTTCTTT. Translating gives CATSDSKRGFGAEAFF. The rearrangement joins TRBV24-1 to TRBJ1-1; TRBD1 is a possible D gene (6 bases). The CDR3 is 16 residues long. The V and J ends lost 2 bases and 6 bases respectively, with 18 bases between them. Looked up from germline, CDR1 is KGHDR and CDR2 is SFDVKD.

The J gene is TRBJ2-7, the V gene TRBV5-1, with TRBD2 identical over 15 bases. V trimming: 0 bases; J trimming: 5 bases; junction bases outside the gene matches: 15. Germline CDR1 reads SGHRS; CDR2 reads YFSETQ. The CDR3 length is 20 residues. CDR3 in amino acids: CASSLGAGGGLAGGPDEQYF. Here the CDR3 DNA reads TGCGCCAGCAGCTTGGGGGCCGGAGGCGGACTAGCGGGAGGGCCGGACGAGCAGTACTTC.